What follows describes a single TCR beta chain. Its binding antigen is unknown. This sample was included in a study of CXCR3-negative and CXCR3-positive naive CD8 T cells (dated by TCRdb to the late 2010s). For the wider study: In total, some 130 million TRB reads were obtained, corresponding to roughly 1.5 +/- 0.3 million reads per library. Diversity and physicochemical repertoire analyses were performed on about a dozen donors pooled from two independent experiments. Naive subsets from 5 or 6 donors and memory cells from 3 donors were included in the TRBV-TRBJ cluster analysis. Overall results and qualifications from the work: Compared with CXCR3-negative naive cells, CXCR3-positive naive cells had TRB CDR3s with higher hydrophobicity (lower Kidera factor 4), lower energy, and higher strength and volume indices. Comparably high repertoire diversity was found in both naive subsets, whereas much lower repertoire diversity was found in memory CD8+ T cells. Because surface CD5, which is linked to self-reactivity in mice, was comparable between the naive subsets, TCR interaction strength was also inferred from TRB CDR3 physicochemical properties. TRBV-TRBJ usage was similar between naive CXCR3-negative and CXCR3-positive cells from the same donor, while memory cells showed distinct patterns. Freshly isolated PBMCs were used for most assays because CXCR3 expression went down partially after cryopreservation.

The instrument given in TCRdb is NextSeq 550. The Human TCR Profiling Kit (MiLaboratory) was used to make UMI-labeled 5' RACE TRB cDNA libraries. The full amount of extracted RNA was used for cDNA synthesis, and the full amount of resulting cDNA was used for PCR amplification. Libraries were prepared in parallel with an identical number of PCR cycles. As for the authors' bioinformatics: About 53,000 +/- 9,400 unique UMI-labeled TRB cDNA molecules per library were extracted with MIGEC and MiXCR, with at least two reads per UMI required. On average, approximately 40,000 +/- 10,000 functional in-frame TRB CDR3 nucleotide clonotypes lacking stop codons were found per library. After downsampling to 5000 UMI-labeled TRB molecules per sample, diversity metrics such as normalized Shannon-Wiener and Chao1 were calculated in VDJtools. VDJtools computed clonotype-size-weighted physicochemical properties of the central five CDR3 residues: interaction energy, strength, volume and Kidera factor 4. After reprocessing by TCRdb, each CDR3 protein sequence is one entry, and no DNA is given. These V and J calls originate from TCRdb's pipeline instead of the authors' own analysis. The sample table includes 70,000 to 100,000 distinct CDR3 sequences. In total, the top ten clones hold 0.85% to 1.4% of the sample.

The CDR3 starts with the cysteine, ends with the phenylalanine, and has 14 residues. No DNA was logged. Per the germline V gene, SGHRS is the CDR1 and YFSETQ is the CDR2. For every CD8+ T cell subset, about 300,000 cells were flow-sorted straight into RLT lysis buffer, and each subset was sorted in triplicate. Naive CD8+ T cells were defined stringently as CD45RO-CCR7+CD27+CD95- to exclude memory contaminants. Peripheral blood mononuclear cells were isolated from buffy coats using standard density gradient centrifugation. Naive CXCR3-negative and CXCR3-positive CD8+ T cells were flow-sorted on a FACSAria III. Total RNA was extracted from sorted cells with an RNeasy Mini Kit.

The origin of this receptor is a human donor in good health. Some clones in this sample may be carry-over from other donors' samples. This sequence uses TRBV5-1 and TRBJ2-3. The material sequenced was naive CXCR3- CD8+ T cells from blood. This sample's cell subset or site label indicates: CD45RO-CCR7+CD27+CD95- naive CD8+ T cells lacking CXCR3 (TNR3-). The CDR3 corresponds to CASSLAFSGDTQYF. The variable domain in full, with residues beyond the CDR3 obtained from the reference TRBV5-1 and TRBJ2-3 genes, is KAGVTQTPRYLIKTRGQQVTLSCSPISGHRSVSWYQQTPGQGLQFLFEYFSETQRNKGNFPGRFSGRQFSNSRSEMNVSTLELGDSALYLCASSLAFSGDTQYFGPGTRLTVL.